Below, 31 T cell receptor beta chains from the same sample are listed, as sequenced in a study of post-analysis software for immune sequencing data. The TCR beta cDNA libraries carried unique molecular identifiers. TCRdb recomputed calls from the PCR reads with MiXCR, one row per CDR3 protein. This table has some 500,000 distinct CDR3 sequences, under 55% appearing once. Study outcomes and limitations: Patients showed TRBV5-6, TRBV5-1 and TRBV20-1 among five TRBV segments more frequent than in controls.

These receptors' antigens are unknown. The sample comprised blood. The receptors derive from a girl between 5 and 17 years old with multiple sclerosis.

The CDR3 region is CASSSVNDREVYGYTF. The CDR3 bases are TGTGCCAGCAGTTCGGTAAATGACAGGGAGGTCTATGGCTACACCTTC. The gene calls are TRBV28 and TRBJ1-2, with 7 bases that match TRBD1. This CDR3 comprises 16 residues. Per the germline V gene, CDR1 is MDHEN and CDR2 is SYDVKM. The J segment lost 4 bases and the V segment lost 4 bases, leaving 12 bases of the junction unmatched.

Points on this clonotype: This may arise from a read error, as a much more abundant clone is one base away. The chain joins TRBV6-5 to TRBJ2-7, with 10 bases identical to TRBD2. The germline V gene has CDR1 MNHEY and CDR2 SVGAGI. The CDR3 contains 15 residues. The chain's CDR3 is CARSYGASGSYEQYF. CDR3 DNA: TGTGCCCGCAGTTACGGGGCTAGCGGGAGCTACGAGCAGTACTTC.

The V gene is TRBV20-1, the J gene TRBJ2-7; either TRBD1 or TRBD2 may fit D (5 bases each). The V gene's germline CDR1 is DFQATT and CDR2 SNEGSKA (reference sequence). V was clipped by 3 bases and J by 4 bases, with 19 bases between them. This CDR3 contains 15 residues. DNA of the CDR3: TGCAGTGCTAGGGAGGACAAGAAGGGCCAGTACGAGCAGTACTTC. It codes for CSAREDKKGQYEQYF.

This chain uses TRBV7-9 with TRBJ1-6; TRBD1 agrees at 7 bases. This CDR3 comprises 14 residues. V was clipped by 4 bases and J by 10 bases; unmatched bases: 7. The germline CDR1 and CDR2 sequences are SEHNR and FQNEAQ (reference sequence). CDR3: CASSYTGDGSPLHF. CDR3 DNA: TGTGCCAGCAGCTATACAGGGGACGGGTCACCCCTCCACTTT.

A few counts support this clonotype. The chain recombines TRBV27 with TRBJ1-6; 8 bases fit TRBD1. Germline lookup yields CDR1 MNHEY and CDR2 SMNVEV (reference sequence). Trimming removed 6 bases from V and 2 bases from J; junction bases left unmatched: 18. This CDR3 spans 20 amino acids. CDR3 in amino acids: CASRSTPGTGGVPYNSPLHF. DNA for the CDR3: TGTGCCAGCAGATCTACTCCCGGGACAGGCGGGGTACCCTATAATTCACCCCTCCACTTT.

The genes are TRBV29-1 and TRBJ1-2; no clear D. V lost 5 bases, J lost 7 bases, and 11 bases lay in between. This CDR3 is 11 amino acids long. Germline values: CDR1 SQVTM, CDR2 ANQGSEA. The CDR3 nucleotides are TGCAGCGTTCGGTGGGTTCCTGGCTACACCTTC. It yields the protein CSVRWVPGYTF. The full variable domain, rest sourced from reference TRBV29-1 and TRBJ1-2, is SAVISQKPSRDICQRGTSLTIQCQVDSQVTMMFWYRQQPGQSLTLIATANQGSEATYESGFVIDKFPISRPNLTFSTLTVSNMSPEDSSIYLCSVRWVPGYTFGSGTRLTVV.

The gene calls are TRBV20-1 and TRBJ2-2; TRBD2 aligns across 13 bases. Trimming cost V 0 bases and J 7 bases; bases outside gene matches: 2. CDR1 is DFQATT and CDR2 is SNEGSKA in the germline V gene (reference sequence). This CDR3 contains 15 residues. CDR3 sequence: CSARDRLAGGGELFF. The CDR3 DNA sequence: TGCAGTGCTAGAGATCGACTAGCGGGGGGCGGGGAGCTGTTTTTT.

This clonotype has a handful of counts. The rearrangement links TRBV10-3 to TRBJ2-5; a weak D match, TRBD2 (6 bases). CDR1 is ENHRY, CDR2 SYGVKD, per germline. The germline V and J ends were trimmed by 6 bases and 5 bases, with 16 bases remaining between them. This CDR3 contains 14 residues. Here the CDR3 reads CAISREMDIETQYF. The CDR3 DNA follows: TGTGCCATCAGCCGGGAGATGGACATCGAGACCCAGTACTTC.

The genes are TRBV5-1 and TRBJ2-4; TRBD1 matches at 9 bases. The J call may be incorrect, as the DNA end agrees better with TRBJ2-7. CDR3 size: 14 residues. CDR1 is SGHRS, CDR2 YFSETQ, per germline. The CDR3 protein is CASSWDRAGCEQYF. The CDR3 DNA follows: TGCGCCAGCAGCTGGGACAGGGCAGGGTGCGAGCAGTACTTC.

Turning to this clonotype: Mismatch with germline at one junction end may stem from a read error. The V gene is TRBV7-7, the J gene TRBJ2-1; D remains unclear. Germline values: CDR1 SSHAT, CDR2 FNYEAQ (reference sequence). This CDR3 spans 12 amino acids. CDR3 in DNA: TGTGCTAGCAGCTTAGGACCGTCTGAGCAGTTCTTC. Translated, it gives CASSLGPSEQFF.

V usage is TRBV5-1 and J usage is TRBJ1-1; no definite D call. V was trimmed by 5 bases and J by 2 bases, leaving 7 bases between them. The germline V gene has CDR1 SGHRS and CDR2 YFSETQ. This CDR3 comprises 12 residues. CDR3 amino acids: CASRNVNTEAFF. CDR3 nucleotides: TGCGCCAGCAGGAACGTAAACACTGAAGCTTTCTTT.

This clonotype came up a few times. The chain couples TRBV6-2 or TRBV6-3 to TRBJ2-1; 7 nucleotides agree with TRBD1. The junction had 2 bases not matched to a gene; V was cut back by 5 bases and J by 1 base. Germline values: CDR1 MNHEY, CDR2 SVGEGT. This CDR3 region has 14 residues. CDR3 in amino acids: CASSQGESYNEQFF. The CDR3, as DNA: TGTGCCAGCAGTCAGGGGGAATCCTACAATGAGCAGTTCTTC.

This chain joins TRBV20-1 and TRBJ2-1, with 7 bases matching TRBD1. The J segment lost 7 bases and the V segment lost 5 bases, leaving 8 bases of the junction unmatched. Germline CDR1 reads DFQATT; CDR2 reads SNEGSKA (reference sequence). This CDR3 spans 13 amino acids. The CDR3 DNA reads TGCAGTGCTCCCCGACAGGGAGTAAATGAGCAGTTCTTC. Encoded protein: CSAPRQGVNEQFF.

With regard to this clonotype: At one boundary the junction diverges from the germline segment, which might be a read error. CDR3 nucleotides: TGCGTCAGCAGTGAGTCTTTTGGAGAACAGGGTGACACCGGGGAGCTGTTTTTT. This codes for CVSSESFGEQGDTGELFF. V and J are TRBV10-2 and TRBJ2-2, with D possibly TRBD1 on 6 matching bases. Germline V gene lookup returns CDR1 WSHSY and CDR2 SAAADI. The CDR3 extends over 18 amino acids.

This clonotype has just a few counts. The chain uses TRBV19 and TRBJ2-3, with D perhaps matching TRBD1 (5 bases). Germline loops: CDR1 LNHDA, CDR2 SQIVND (reference sequence). The V end lost 3 bases, the J end lost 7 bases, and 11 bases lay between the germline ends. This CDR3 region has 13 residues. DNA of the CDR3: TGTGCCAGTAGTATCCAGGGTGTTAATACGCAGTATTTT. Translation gives CASSIQGVNTQYF.

The chain carries TRBV15 and TRBJ2-1; 8 bases fit TRBD1. CDR1 is LNHNV, CDR2 YYDKDF, per germline (reference sequence). The ends lost 0 bases at V and 10 bases at J; junction bases unmatched: 8. CDR3 size: 15 residues. CDR3 nucleotide sequence: TGTGCCACCAGCAGAGATATTGCAGGGGGCGAGGAGCAGTTCTTC. Translation: CATSRDIAGGEEQFF. Together with reference TRBV15 and TRBJ2-1, the CDR3 gives the full variable domain: DAMVIQNPRYQVTQFGKPVTLSCSQTLNHNVMYWYQQKSSQAPKLLFHYYDKDFNNEADTPDNFQSRRPNTSFCFLDIRSPGLGDTAMYLCATSRDIAGGEEQFFGPGTRLTVL.

The table lists this clonotype with a few counts. The chain employs TRBV12-3 or TRBV12-4 and TRBJ2-7; weak D call: TRBD2 (6 bases). The J call may not be correct, given that the DNA end is closer to TRBJ2-5. This CDR3 contains 14 residues. The CDR3, as DNA: TGTGCCAGCAGTTTACTAGCGCTTAAGGAGACCCAGTACTTC. Amino acids: CASSLLALKETQYF.

This sequence joins TRBV7-9 and TRBJ2-2; D is uncertain. V lost 2 bases, J lost 4 bases, and 8 bases lay in between. In germline, CDR1 is SEHNR, CDR2 FQNEAQ (reference sequence). The CDR3 contains 14 residues. The CDR3 DNA sequence: TGTGCCAGCAGCTTATTTGGGGTCACCGGGGAGCTGTTTTTT. Residues: CASSLFGVTGELFF. The whole variable domain, remainder taken from reference TRBV7-9 and TRBJ2-2, is DTGVSQNPRHKITKRGQNVTFRCDPISEHNRLYWYRQTLGQGPEFLTYFQNEAQLEKSRLLSDRFSAERPKGSFSTLEIQRTEQGDSAMYLCASSLFGVTGELFFGEGSRLTVL.

This clonotype was observed a few times. This chain connects TRBV12-3 or TRBV12-4 to TRBJ1-1; D remains unclear. The CDR3 runs 12 residues. Trimming removed 1 base at V and 7 bases at J, with 7 bases between. The CDR3 loop is CASSLGGYEAFF. The DNA of the CDR3 is TGTGCCAGCAGTTTAGGCGGATATGAAGCTTTCTTT.

The V gene is TRBV6-1, the J gene TRBJ2-7, with 8 bases matching TRBD2. The CDR3 sequence is 14 residues long. V was clipped by 3 bases and J by 2 bases; unmatched bases: 3. Germline loops: CDR1 MNHNS, CDR2 SASEGT. CDR3 nucleotides: TGTGCCAGCAGTGATTACGGGAGGGCCTACGAGCAGTACTTC. Translation: CASSDYGRAYEQYF.

This clonotype occurred a few times. This chain joins TRBV5-5 and TRBJ2-3; D gene uncertain. CDR1 and CDR2 (germline): SGHKS, YYEKEE (reference sequence). V was shortened by 3 bases and J by 4 bases, with 6 bases between the two germline ends. There are 12 residues in the CDR3. The CDR3 region is CASSSPPDTQYF. CDR3 coding DNA: TGTGCCAGCAGCTCCCCCCCAGATACGCAGTATTTT.

The chain links TRBV27 to TRBJ2-7, with 7 bases fitting TRBD2. Germline assignment: CDR1 MNHEY and CDR2 SMNVEV (reference sequence). The CDR3 has 16 residues. Trimming at V came to 4 bases and at J to 2 bases, leaving 11 bases not matched to a gene. The CDR3 DNA reads TGTGCCAGCAGTTGGGAGGGTAGGGTTGGGGCCTACGAGCAGTACTTC. It codes for CASSWEGRVGAYEQYF.

The gene calls are TRBV9 and TRBJ1-1, with D perhaps TRBD1 (5 bases). The CDR3 is 16 residues long. Trimming removed 0 bases from V and 6 bases from J, with 18 bases in between. In germline, CDR1 is SGDLS, CDR2 YYNGEE. The CDR3 here is CASSVDWGLPAPEAFF. The CDR3 DNA is TGTGCCAGCAGCGTAGACTGGGGACTCCCGGCCCCTGAAGCTTTCTTT. Together with reference TRBV9 and TRBJ1-1, the CDR3 gives the full variable domain: DSGVTQTPKHLITATGQRVTLRCSPRSGDLSVYWYQQSLDQGLQFLIQYYNGEERAKGNILERFSAQQFPDLHSELNLSSLELGDSALYFCASSVDWGLPAPEAFFGQGTRLTVV.

V and J are TRBV12-3 or TRBV12-4 and TRBJ2-3; D gene uncertain. The V end lost 7 bases, the J end lost 2 bases, and 10 bases lay between the germline ends. This CDR3 has 13 amino acids. CDR3 DNA: TGTGCCAGCACCACCCAGCTCACAGATACGCAGTATTTT. Protein product: CASTTQLTDTQYF.

CDR3 region: CASSFRDTSYEQYF. The CDR3 DNA is TGTGCCAGCAGTTTCCGGGACACCTCCTACGAGCAGTACTTC. V gene TRBV27 combines with J gene TRBJ2-7, with D possibly matching TRBD1 (6 bases). V was cut by 3 bases and J by 0 bases, with 9 bases left in between. The CDR3 spans 14 residues. Per germline, CDR1 MNHEY and CDR2 SMNVEV (reference sequence).

V gene TRBV20-1 combines with J gene TRBJ2-1; D possibly uses TRBD1 or TRBD2 (6 bases each). The germline gives CDR1 DFQATT, CDR2 SNEGSKA (reference sequence). Between the trimmed V and J ends, which lost 2 bases and 6 bases, there was a span of 11 bases. This CDR3 has 13 amino acids. The CDR3 here is CSARQGTSNEQFF. The CDR3 coding sequence is TGCAGTGCTAGACAGGGGACTTCCAATGAGCAGTTCTTC.

This clonotype was seen only once. The chain joins TRBV5-1 to TRBJ2-5; D possibly corresponds to TRBD2 (6 bases). Germline assignment: CDR1 SGHRS and CDR2 YFSETQ. The CDR3 covers 14 residues. Trimming took off 3 bases at V and 2 bases at J, with 11 bases between the two ends. The CDR3, as DNA: TGCGCCAGCAGCTCAACGGGGGAACAAGAGACCCAGTACTTC. This gives the protein CASSSTGEQETQYF.

The chain employs TRBV12-3 or TRBV12-4 and TRBJ2-3, with 7 positions matching TRBD2. The V gene end was trimmed by 10 bases and the J gene end by 3 bases; junction bases not matched to a gene: 4. The length of the CDR3 is 12 residues. The CDR3 DNA follows: TGTGCCAACGGCGGGAGTACAGATACGCAGTATTTT. Its translation is CANGGSTDTQYF.

This chain joins TRBV20-1 and TRBJ1-1, with a possible D match to TRBD1 (6 bases). The V and J ends lost 0 bases and 8 bases respectively, with 16 bases between them. The CDR3 contains 14 residues. Germline V gene sequence: CDR1 DFQATT, CDR2 SNEGSKA (reference sequence). CDR3 sequence reads: CSARDRQEQIEAFF. CDR3 DNA sequence: TGCAGTGCTAGAGATAGACAGGAGCAAATAGAAGCTTTCTTT.

The chain combines TRBV29-1 with TRBJ2-1; no firm D call. Between the trimmed V and J ends, which lost 4 bases and 13 bases, there was a span of 11 bases. The CDR3 covers 10 residues. Germline CDR1 and CDR2: SQVTM and ANQGSEA. CDR3 nucleotides: TGCAGCGTTGGATCCGGGCCACAGTTCTTC. Translated, it gives CSVGSGPQFF.

This clonotype was counted between two and nine times. The chain links TRBV15 to TRBJ2-3; either TRBD1 or TRBD2 may fit D (5 bases each). The CDR3 has 14 residues. The V gene lost 0 bases and the J gene lost 4 bases, with 8 bases spanning the gap. Germline V CDR1 and CDR2: LNHNV, YYDKDF (reference sequence). The CDR3 DNA follows: TGTGCCACCAGCAGAGATCGGGACGCAGATACGCAGTATTTT. Protein: CATSRDRDADTQYF.